This T cell receptor (beta chain) emerged from a study of early T cells in non-severe SARS-CoV-2 infection. On the study more broadly: Sequencing used unsorted whole-blood bulk RNA, so chains lack pairing. Findings and limits, study-wide: VDJdb-based annotation leaned toward anti-spike CD8 responses and missed private and CD4 specificities.

Each cDNA molecule carried a unique molecular identifier. TCRdb re-called the 5' RACE reads with MiXCR, one entry per CDR3 protein. The data hold over 90,000 distinct CDR3 sequences, with under 15% observed a single time. Comments on this clonotype: The antigen is not known.

The CDR3 sequence is 14 residues long. Germline CDR1 SGDLS, CDR2 YYNGEE. The ends were cut back, 7 bases at V and 1 base at J, with 11 bases in the middle. The sequenced sample consisted of whole blood. This TCR came from an adult who was a healthcare worker with PCR-confirmed SARS-CoV-2 infection or an uninfected control (not recorded which). The chain recombines TRBV9 with TRBJ2-2; tentative D call: TRBD2 (5 bases). Here the CDR3 DNA reads TGTGCCAGCGATGGCGGGTTGAACACCGGGGAGCTGTTTTTT. Amino acids: CASDGGLNTGELFF.